The sequence of this T cell receptor beta chain was determined in a study of cytomegalovirus exposure and HLA in healthy donors. Overall study: The study placed approximately 78% of its 398 genotyped donors in the Caucasian-associated ancestry cluster. Study-level results: Using a false discovery rate of 0.05, a later analysis showed that 16,951 TCR beta sequences were associated with HLA alleles.

PCR amplification relied on 60 Vbeta primers (plus 13 Jbeta primers). Assay used: immunoSEQ multiplex PCR; TCRdb lists only in-frame clones, some missing. The sample includes 100,000 to 150,000 clones, approximately 84% seen only once; the top ten take 1.5%. About this clone: Its antigen is as yet unknown.

V lost 0 bases, J lost 13 bases, and 17 bases lay in between. Germline lookup yields CDR1 MGHRA and CDR2 YSYEKL. The CDR3 is 14 amino acids. Sequenced input: PBMCs. This sequence joins TRBV4-1 and TRBJ2-3, with D unclear. The sequence was obtained from a young woman in good health and CMV-seronegative. The CDR3 DNA follows: TGCGCCAGCAGCCAAGAAGCGTCTGGTGCAGCGAAGTATTTT. Its translation is CASSQEASGAAKYF.